This T cell receptor (beta chain) was profiled in a study of T cells after yellow fever vaccination (dated by TCRdb to about 2019). For context, the study as a whole: The SMART-Seq v4 Ultra Low Input RNA kit was used to prepare libraries from fractions with low cell numbers. To follow T-cell clones before and after both primary and booster YFV17D yellow fever vaccination, bulk TCR alpha and beta repertoires underwent longitudinal sequencing. Two healthy male donors made up the cohort, one aged 18 to 29 years and the other aged 30 to 40 years. Bulk PBMC replicates and cell subsets were isolated from blood drawn at multiple timepoints before and after both primary and secondary immunization.

What the study reported, not specific to this receptor: After the booster, most of the clones that had expanded following primary vaccination were detected again (roughly 96% of CD4 and 80% to 90% of CD8), which suggests that memory was broadly maintained. Because only a couple of donors were included in the study, the extent to which the findings can be generalized is limited. A small fraction of clonotypes showed up in both the CD4 and CD8 compartments, probably as a result of convergent recombination. Because abundant contaminating clonotypes from the bulk population could be contained in FACS-sorted repertoires, computational filtering was required. Compared with the primary T-cell response, the secondary T-cell response was weaker but faster, peaking on day 5 rather than day 15.

These reads were obtained on an Illumina NovaSeq 6000. Synthesis of TCR cDNA relied on 5'RACE template switching, a step that introduced a universal primer site along with unique molecular identifiers. Priming of cDNA synthesis was performed from both the TCR alpha and TCR beta constant segments. Library amplification used two PCR steps, and the second PCR step added sample barcodes and sequencing adapters. Sequencing of libraries was performed on Illumina HiSeq 2500 (2x100 bp) or NovaSeq (2x150 bp). In the source study's methods: Reads were demultiplexed and collapsed into UMI consensus sequences with MIGEC, and V(D)J alignment was performed with MiXCR. Vaccine-responding clonotypes were identified with edgeR using replicate PBMC samples, with FDR below 0.01 and a log2 fold change above 5 up to day 15 being required. Each bulk clonotype was labeled CD4 or CD8 based on which sequenced repertoire, CD4 or CD8, contained the clonotype at higher abundance. The public reads were run again by TCRdb, first through fastp at Q25 and then through MiXCR, and only productive beta chains were kept. Rows with one shared CDR3 protein collapse into an entry with the most common genes and DNA. The V and J calls and clone size come from TCRdb's table, not from the authors' own analysis. The sample yields some 340,000 distinct CDR3 sequences; approximately 12% were counted once. 3.3% of the sample rests with the top ten.

Including the terminal cysteine and phenylalanine, the CDR3 comprises 16 residues. Just CDR3 DNA is preserved here, 48 bases in frame from base 1. Sequences SEHNR (CDR1) and FQNEAQ (CDR2) are obtained from the germline V gene (reference sequence). Trimming costs V 4 bases and J 4 bases, and their ends lie 17 bases apart. Worth noting for this clonotype: Its cognate antigen has yet to be identified. No much larger clone exists at a distance of one base, and base qualities are not known.

The sample's treatment or condition, from its label and the paper: live attenuated yellow fever vaccine strain. A standard Ficoll-Paque protocol was used to isolate PBMCs from peripheral blood. Dynabeads CD4 and CD8 positive selection kits were used to isolate the CD4 and CD8 T-cell fractions. TriZol was used to extract RNA from bulk PBMCs, from CD4 and CD8 fractions, and from dextramer-positive and dextramer-negative fractions. The sequence links TRBV7-9 to TRBJ2-1; the D gene is perhaps TRBD2, on 6 matching bases. The sequencing here drew on CD4+ T cells sorted from PBMCs, taken 45 days after the yellow fever booster vaccination. This clonotype originated in a man between 18 and 29 years old who received the YFV17D yellow fever vaccine. The CDR3 reads CASSSLVGGGYNEQFF. The DNA reads as follows: TGTGCCAGCAGCTCCCTGGTGGGTGGGGGGTACAATGAGCAGTTCTTC.